Below are 12 T cell receptor beta chains sequenced from a single sample in a study of blood T cell repertoires in COVID-19. Libraries were prepared by immunoSEQ multiplex PCR; TCRdb keeps only in-frame clonotypes and omits some of them. The table shows 150,000 to 200,000 clones, with 75% to 80% occurring only once. The material sequenced was peripheral blood. The receptors shown here come from a woman aged 70-85 years with acute or convalescent COVID-19.

The genes are TRBV5-1 and TRBJ2-2, with 13 bases matching TRBD2. From germline, CDR1 is SGHRS and CDR2 YFSETQ. V lost 2 bases, J lost 6 bases, and 16 bases stayed unmatched. This CDR3 is 20 amino acids long. CDR3 sequence (DNA): TGCGCCAGCAGCTTCATCGAAGTCGGGACTAGCGGGATTGGGTCCGGGGAGCTGTTTTTT. Its translation: CASSFIEVGTSGIGSGELFF.

This clone was recorded a few times. The chain joins TRBV11-2 to TRBJ1-2, with unresolved D. The CDR3 has 12 amino acids. Trimming cost V 4 bases and J 4 bases, with 7 bases left between them. Germline CDR1 reads SGHAT; CDR2 reads FQNNGV. In nucleotides, the CDR3 is TGTGCCAGCAGCTCCGGTCGCTATGGCTACACCTTC. Translation gives CASSSGRYGYTF.

The V call is TRBV5-1, the J call TRBJ2-5; TRBD2 aligns across 10 bases. CDR3 length: 15 residues. Trimming cost V 6 bases and J 1 base; bases outside gene matches: 6. The germline V gene encodes CDR1 SGHRS and CDR2 YFSETQ. The CDR3 DNA reads as TGCGCCAGCATCAAACTAGCGGGAAGCCAAGAGACCCAGTACTTC. Translating it yields CASIKLAGSQETQYF.

This clone was detected a few times. The chain recombines TRBV18 with TRBJ1-3, with 8 bases aligning to TRBD1. Looked up from germline, CDR1 is KGHSH and CDR2 is LQKENI. V dropped 2 bases and J dropped 5; count of bases not matched to a gene: 2. This CDR3 comprises 14 residues. As DNA, the CDR3 is TGTGCCAGCTCACCAGGACAGGGCCGAAACACCATATATTTT. It translates to CASSPGQGRNTIYF.

V is TRBV7-9 and J is TRBJ2-5; 15 bases match TRBD2. This CDR3 comprises 16 residues. Germline V gene data show CDR1 as SEHNR and CDR2 as FQNEAQ (reference sequence). J gave up 5 bases and V 5 bases, and 6 bases lay outside the gene matches. The CDR3 here is CASSLLGLAGGETQYF. The CDR3 nucleotides read TGTGCCAGCAGCCTACTAGGACTAGCGGGAGGGGAGACCCAGTACTTC.

This chain uses TRBV30 with TRBJ2-1; TRBD1 aligns across 8 bases. The CDR3 has 14 residues. Losses at the gene ends were 1 base for V and 5 bases for J; bases not matched to a gene: 4. Per germline, CDR1 GTSNPN and CDR2 SVGIG (reference sequence). CDR3 DNA sequence: TGTGCCTGGAGTGCGGGACAGGAGGACAATGAGCAGTTCTTC. Translation: CAWSAGQEDNEQFF.

The chain carries TRBV19 and TRBJ2-7, with D possibly matching TRBD1 (5 bases). Germline V lookup: CDR1 LNHDA, CDR2 SQIVND (reference sequence). V was pared by 1 base and J by 7 bases, with 17 bases between. The CDR3 loop spans 15 amino acids. The DNA for the CDR3 is TGTGCCAGTAGTATAGTAGGAACTCAGGGCGGTGAGCAGTACTTC. This gives the protein CASSIVGTQGGEQYF.

This clone was found a few times. The J gene is TRBJ2-7, the V gene TRBV5-6; 7 nucleotides line up with TRBD1. Looked up from germline, CDR1 is SGHDT and CDR2 is YYEEEE. V lost 1 base and J lost 5; bases outside the gene matches: 6. This CDR3 is 14 amino acids long. CDR3 nucleotides: TGTGCCAGCAGCTTGAAAGGGGGCCGGAACGAGCAGTACTTC. It specifies CASSLKGGRNEQYF.

This clone has just a few counts. This rearrangement joins TRBV15 to TRBJ2-1; TRBD2 matches at 8 bases. CDR1 is LNHNV and CDR2 is YYDKDF in the germline V gene (reference sequence). J lost 2 bases, V lost 8 bases, and 2 bases had no gene match. The CDR3 loop spans 13 amino acids. The CDR3 sequence is CATGLATYNEQFF. DNA for the CDR3: TGTGCCACCGGACTAGCTACCTACAATGAGCAGTTCTTC.

V and J are TRBV10-2 and TRBJ2-2; TRBD1 agrees at 8 bases. The CDR3 contains 16 residues. J lost 7 bases, V lost 2 bases, and 9 bases had no gene match. Germline V CDR1 and CDR2: WSHSY, SAAADI. The CDR3 protein is CASSELFRGHDGELFF. CDR3 coding DNA: TGCGCCAGCAGTGAGCTTTTCAGGGGGCATGACGGGGAGCTGTTTTTT.

This clone was picked up a small number of times. The V and J genes are TRBV5-1 and TRBJ1-2, with TRBD1 matching over 8 bases. Trimming at V came to 1 base and at J to 5 bases, leaving 1 base not matched to a gene. The CDR3 totals 13 residues. CDR1 and CDR2 (germline): SGHRS, YFSETQ. CDR3 DNA: TGCGCCAGCAGCTTGCAGGGGGCATATGGCTACACCTTC. Translating it yields CASSLQGAYGYTF.

A few counts support this clone. The chain carries TRBV4-2 and TRBJ2-3; possible D gene TRBD1, 5 bases. The CDR3 has 16 residues. CDR1 LGHNA and CDR2 YNFKEQ come from the germline V gene. V was shortened by 0 bases and J by 7 bases, with 17 bases between the two germline ends. The DNA for the CDR3 is TGTGCCAGCAGCCAAGAACATGGCCAGGGTAGGAATACGCAGTATTTT. It translates to CASSQEHGQGRNTQYF.